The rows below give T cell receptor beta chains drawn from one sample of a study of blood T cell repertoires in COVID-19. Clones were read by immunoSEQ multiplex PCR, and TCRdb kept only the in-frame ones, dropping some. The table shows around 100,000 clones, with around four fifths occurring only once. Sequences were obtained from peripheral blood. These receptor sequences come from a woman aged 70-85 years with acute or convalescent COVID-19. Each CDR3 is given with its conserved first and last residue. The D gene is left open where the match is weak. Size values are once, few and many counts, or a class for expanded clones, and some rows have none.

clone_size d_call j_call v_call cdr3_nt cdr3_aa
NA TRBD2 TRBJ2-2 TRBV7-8 TGTGCCAGCAGCTTAGCGGTAGGAGGTCTAGCGGGGGCCTACACCGGGGAGCTGTTTTTT CASSLAVGGLAGAYTGELFF
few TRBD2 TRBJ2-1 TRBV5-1 TGCGCCAGCAGCTTGGGGCAGCTAGCGGGGGACAATGAGCAGTTCTTC CASSLGQLAGDNEQFF
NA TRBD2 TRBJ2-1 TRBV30 TGTGCCTGGAGCGGCGAGGGAGGGCGGGGAGCCTACAATGAGCAGTTCTTC CAWSGEGGRGAYNEQFF
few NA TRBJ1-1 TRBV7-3 TGTGCCAGCAGCTTGGGAGGGGCTGGGAACACTGAAGCTTTCTTT CASSLGGAGNTEAFF
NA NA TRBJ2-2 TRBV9 TGTGCCAGCAGCGTAGAAAGTACAGCTTTCACCGGGGAGCTGTTTTTT CASSVESTAFTGELFF
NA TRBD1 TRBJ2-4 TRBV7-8 TGTGCCAGCAGCCTAAACTCCCGGACAGGCAAAAACATTCAGTACTTC CASSLNSRTGKNIQYF
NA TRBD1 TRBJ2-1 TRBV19 TGTGCCAGTAGTCCGGGGACAGGGGGCTACAATGAGCAGTTCTTC CASSPGTGGYNEQFF
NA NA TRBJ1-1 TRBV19 TGTGCCAGTAGTATTAAAGGGGGGAACACTGAAGCTTTCTTT CASSIKGGNTEAFF
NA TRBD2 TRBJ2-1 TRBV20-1 TGCAGTGCTAGTTCGGGGGGGGTTGGTGAGCAGTTCTTC CSASSGGVGEQFF
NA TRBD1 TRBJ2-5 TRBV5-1 TGCGCCAGCAGCCTCTCGGGACAGGGTTCCCAAGAGACCCAGTACTTC CASSLSGQGSQETQYF
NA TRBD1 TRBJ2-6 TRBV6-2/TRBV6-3 TGTGCCAGCAGTTCTGCAGGGGGTTTTGGGGCCAACGTCCTGACTTTC CASSSAGGFGANVLTF
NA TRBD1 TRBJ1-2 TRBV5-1 TGCGCCAGCAGCTTGGCGGGACAGGGGGCGAACAACTATGGCTACACCTTC CASSLAGQGANNYGYTF
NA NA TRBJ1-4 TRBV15 TGTGCCACCAGCAGAGATCGAGCTGATGAAAAACTGTTTTTT CATSRDRADEKLFF
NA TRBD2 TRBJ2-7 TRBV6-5 TGTGCCAGCAAGACTAGCGGGTTCTACGAGCAGTACTTC CASKTSGFYEQYF
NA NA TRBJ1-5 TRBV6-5 TGTGCCAGCGGGATTGAGGGCGGCGTCGATCCCCAGCATTTT CASGIEGGVDPQHF
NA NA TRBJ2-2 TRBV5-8 TGTGCCAGCAGCTTGAGCAGGGCAGGGACCGGGGAGCTGTTTTTT CASSLSRAGTGELFF
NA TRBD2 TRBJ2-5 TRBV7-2 TGTGCCAGCAGCTTAGAGGGCGGGGGGGCGCAGACCCAGTACTTC CASSLEGGGAQTQYF
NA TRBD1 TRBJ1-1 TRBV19 TGTGCCAGTAGTCCCCAGACAGGGAGGAACACTGAAGCTTTCTTT CASSPQTGRNTEAFF
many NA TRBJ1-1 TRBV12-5 TGTGCTAGTGCCCCCTCCCGGCCACAGGGATACACTGAAGCTTTCTTT CASAPSRPQGYTEAFF
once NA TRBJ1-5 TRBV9 TGTGCCAGCGGGCGAGAGCAGCCCCAGCATTTT CASGREQPQHF
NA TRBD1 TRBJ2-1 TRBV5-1 TGCGCCAGCAGCTTCACCGGGACAGGGGGTATCAATGAGCAGTTCTTC CASSFTGTGGINEQFF
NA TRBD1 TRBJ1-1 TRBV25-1 TGTGCCAGCACCCGGACAGGGAGGGACACTGAAGCTTTCTTT CASTRTGRDTEAFF
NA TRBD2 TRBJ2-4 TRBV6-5 TGTGCCAGCAGGTCTAGCGGGGGGGAAAACATTCAGTACTTC CASRSSGGENIQYF
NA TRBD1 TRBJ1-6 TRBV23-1 TGCGCCAGCAGTCAAAGGACAGGGGCCGCGGATAATTCACCCCTCCACTTT CASSQRTGAADNSPLHF
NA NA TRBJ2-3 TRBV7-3 TGTGCCAGCAGCTCTCAGGGCGGAGATACGCAGTATTTT CASSSQGGDTQYF
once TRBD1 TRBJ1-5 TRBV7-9 TGTGCCAGCAGCTTAGGACAGGGGGAACAGCCCCAGCATTTT CASSLGQGEQPQHF
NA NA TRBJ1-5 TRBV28 TGTGCCAGCACCACCCGGGGATTGGGCAATCAGCCCCAGCATTTT CASTTRGLGNQPQHF
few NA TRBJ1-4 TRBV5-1 TGCGCCAGCAGTCCTCCAGGGTCAGAGGAAAAACTGTTTTTT CASSPPGSEEKLFF
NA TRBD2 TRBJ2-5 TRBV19 TGTGCCAGTAGTATTAGGGCGCGGGGGACGGAGACCCAGTACTTC CASSIRARGTETQYF
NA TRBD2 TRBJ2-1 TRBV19 TGTGCCAGTAGGGAGCGGGGGTCCTACAATGAGCAGTTCTTC CASRERGSYNEQFF
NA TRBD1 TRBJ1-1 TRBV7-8 TGTGCCAGCAGCAGGGAAGGGACAGTTAACACTGAAGCTTTCTTT CASSREGTVNTEAFF
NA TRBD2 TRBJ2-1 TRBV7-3 TGTGCCAGCAGCTTAAGCCTAGCGGCCTACAATGAGCAGTTCTTC CASSLSLAAYNEQFF
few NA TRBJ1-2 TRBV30 TGTGCCTGGAGTCTCGAAAGAGACTCCCGGTACACCTTC CAWSLERDSRYTF
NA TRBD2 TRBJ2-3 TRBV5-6 TGTGCCAGCAGCGCAACCGGGACTAGCGGGGGGGCAGTAGATACGCAGTATTTT CASSATGTSGGAVDTQYF
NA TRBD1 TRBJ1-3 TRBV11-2 TGTGCCAGCAGCTTAGAGGGACAGGGTTTCGGAAACACCATATATTTT CASSLEGQGFGNTIYF
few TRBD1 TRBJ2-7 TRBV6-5 TGTGCCAGCAGTCGACAGGGCTCCTACGAGCAGTACTTC CASSRQGSYEQYF
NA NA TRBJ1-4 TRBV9 TGTGCCAGCAGCGTAGGAGGGTCCACTGAAAAACTGTTTTTT CASSVGGSTEKLFF
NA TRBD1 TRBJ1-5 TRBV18 TGTGCCAGCTCACCTGGACAGGCTAGCAATCAGCCCCAGCATTTT CASSPGQASNQPQHF
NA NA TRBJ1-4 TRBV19 TGTGCCAGTAGTACCCCAGGCGACAGTGCAACTAATGAAAAACTGTTTTTT CASSTPGDSATNEKLFF